Listed here are 14 T cell receptor beta chains from one sample, sequenced in a study of blood T cells in healthy people across ages. Alongside a J-beta primer mix, a sample-barcoded 5' primer served in a second PCR lasting 7 to 11 cycles. TCRdb passed the 5' RACE reads through MiXCR, listing each CDR3 protein once. Of 550,000 to 750,000 distinct CDR3 sequences in the sample, over 20% were seen once. What was sequenced was blood. Receptors were obtained from a man between 65 and 85 years old in good health.

This clonotype was seen a handful of times. This CDR3 is CATSDADRGPYNEQFF. As DNA, the CDR3 is TGTGCCACCAGTGACGCGGACAGGGGCCCCTACAATGAGCAGTTCTTC. V usage is TRBV24-1 and J usage is TRBJ2-1; TRBD1 aligns across 9 bases. V gave up 4 bases and J gave up 2 bases; unmatched junction bases: 5. Germline values: CDR1 KGHDR, CDR2 SFDVKD. This CDR3 has 16 residues.

This clonotype came up a few times. The chain uses TRBV29-1 and TRBJ2-1; D tentatively reads TRBD1 or TRBD2 (6 bases each). Trimming removed 2 bases from V and 10 bases from J, with 12 bases in between. This CDR3 comprises 12 residues. Germline lookup yields CDR1 SQVTM and CDR2 ANQGSEA. DNA of the CDR3: TGCAGCGTTGAATCCGGGGGCGGAGAGCAGTTCTTC. It is translated as CSVESGGGEQFF.

This clonotype showed up just a few times. The V call is TRBV12-3 or TRBV12-4, the J call TRBJ2-1; 7 bases line up with TRBD1. Losses at the gene ends were 6 bases for V and 4 bases for J; bases not matched to a gene: 9. This CDR3 is 15 amino acids long. CDR3 in amino acids: CASSLGQKYYNEQFF. DNA of the CDR3: TGTGCCAGCAGCCTGGGACAGAAATATTACAATGAGCAGTTCTTC.

This clonotype was seen a single time. The J gene is TRBJ2-5, the V gene TRBV28; TRBD2 matches 10 bases. The DNA end favors TRBJ2-1, so the J call may be wrong. The CDR3 is made up of 14 amino acids. Germline CDR1 MDHEN, CDR2 SYDVKM. CDR3 nucleotides: TGTGCCAGCCTCGGGGGTACTAGCGGGAACGAGCAGTTCTTC. Protein: CASLGGTSGNEQFF.

Comment on this clonotype: The conserved closing phenylalanine or tryptophan is absent in this CDR3, likely reflecting a read error. This chain connects TRBV6-2 or TRBV6-3 to TRBJ2-4; D remains unclear. Germline CDR1 MNHEY, CDR2 SVGEGT. The CDR3 consists of 13 residues. V was clipped by 7 bases and J by 0 bases, with 7 bases between them. In nucleotides, the CDR3 is TGTGCCAGCATTGACCTAGCCAAAAACATTCAGTACCTC. Translating it yields CASIDLAKNIQYL.

V gene TRBV5-4 combines with J gene TRBJ2-7, with 7 bases identical to TRBD1. This CDR3 spans 14 amino acids. Germline CDR1 SGHNT, CDR2 YYREEE (reference sequence). The V gene end was trimmed by 4 bases and the J gene end by 6 bases; junction bases not matched to a gene: 10. The CDR3 DNA follows: TGTGCCAGCAGCGCGGGCCGGGACAGAGGCGAGCAGTACTTC. Amino acids: CASSAGRDRGEQYF.

V is TRBV2 and J is TRBJ1-4; D might be TRBD1 (5 bases). Germline V gives CDR1 SNHLY, CDR2 FYNNEI. V lost 3 bases and J lost 4, with 12 bases in between. This CDR3 is built from 15 residues. CDR3 sequence: CASSDRQGFNEKLFF. The DNA of the CDR3 is TGTGCCAGCAGTGATCGGCAGGGTTTTAATGAAAAACTGTTTTTT.

In this sample, this clonotype turned up many times. The gene calls are TRBV5-1 and TRBJ2-4; the match to TRBD2 covers 7 bases. V lost 0 bases to trimming and J lost 8 bases; unmatched junction nucleotides: 8. CDR1 SGHRS and CDR2 YFSETQ come from the germline V gene. CDR3 length: 15 residues. CDR3: CASSLDPGRGDIQYF. The CDR3 DNA is TGCGCCAGCAGCTTGGACCCCGGACGGGGGGACATTCAGTACTTC.

CDR3 region: CASSQDDRRRSEQFF. Written as DNA, the CDR3 is TGCGCCAGCAGCCAAGATGATCGCCGTAGGAGTGAGCAGTTCTTC. The rearrangement uses TRBV4-1 and TRBJ2-5, with D unclear. The J call may be mistaken, given a closer DNA end match to TRBJ2-1. This CDR3 contains 15 residues. CDR1 and CDR2 from the germline V gene are MGHRA and YSYEKL.

This clonotype was recorded at least ten times. The chain has TRBV5-1 and TRBJ2-7; weak D call: TRBD1 (5 bases). Trimming cost V 1 base and J 6 bases, with 11 bases left between them. The CDR3 consists of 13 residues. The V gene's germline CDR1 is SGHRS and CDR2 YFSETQ. CDR3 DNA: TGCGCCAGCAGCTTGAGCCAGGGCGGCGAGCAGTACTTC. Its protein is CASSLSQGGEQYF.

V usage is TRBV11-2 and J usage is TRBJ2-3; no clear D gene. The germline V and J ends were trimmed by 3 bases and 2 bases, with 6 bases remaining between them. The germline CDR1 and CDR2 sequences are SGHAT and FQNNGV. The CDR3 is 13 amino acids. In DNA form, the CDR3 reads TGTGCCAGCAGCTTGACCTACACAGATACGCAGTATTTT. It is translated as CASSLTYTDTQYF.

This clonotype has a handful of counts. For the CDR3, the DNA is TGCAGTGCTAGAGATGGTCTAGCGGGAGAGAATGAGCAGTTCTTC. Its translation: CSARDGLAGENEQFF. This sequence joins TRBV20-1 and TRBJ2-1; TRBD2 aligns across 10 bases. J gave up 7 bases and V 0 bases, and 6 bases lay outside the gene matches. The CDR3 is 15 residues long. The germline V gene has CDR1 DFQATT and CDR2 SNEGSKA (reference sequence).

The chain's CDR3 is CASSELAFNQPQHF. In DNA, the CDR3 is TGTGCCAGCAGTGAACTCGCCTTTAATCAGCCCCAGCATTTT. This chain uses TRBV6-4 with TRBJ1-5; the D is unclear. V lost 3 bases to trimming and J lost 4 bases, with 10 bases between them. Germline V gene sequence: CDR1 MRHNA, CDR2 SNTAGT. The length of the CDR3 is 14 residues.

The chain uses TRBV6-1 and TRBJ2-5; 7 nucleotides align to TRBD2. The J call may be incorrect, as the DNA end agrees better with TRBJ2-7. The germline V gene encodes CDR1 MNHNS and CDR2 SASEGT. The CDR3 runs to 16 residues. The CDR3 DNA is TGTGCCAGCAGCCGATACACTGGGACTAACTCCTACGAGCAGTACTTC. Translating gives CASSRYTGTNSYEQYF.